These T cell receptor beta chains were read from a single sample in a study of blood T cell repertoires in COVID-19. TCRdb's table, derived via immunoSEQ multiplex PCR, lists solely in-frame clones and lacks some. The table includes fewer than 65,000 clones, 65% to 90% detected once. The source material was peripheral blood. The receptors shown here come from a human donor in a cohort sampled during active COVID-19. Both conserved end residues are part of each CDR3. The D gene is left open where the match is weak. A clone size is listed for some rows: how often the clone was seen (once, few, many), or a class if it is expanded.

>TRBJ2-1|few|.|TRBV24-1
TGTGCCACCAGTGATTACAGGTCCCCCAATGAGCAGTTCTTC
CATSDYRSPNEQFF
>TRBJ2-5|.|.|TRBV5-1
TGCGCCAGCAGCCTGTTCAGGGGAGAGACCCAGTACTTC
CASSLFRGETQYF
>TRBJ1-6|.|.|TRBV25-1
TGTGCCAGCAGTGACCAGCGTAATTCACCCCTCCACTTT
CASSDQRNSPLHF
>TRBJ2-3|.|.|TRBV18
TGTGCCAGCTCCCCCCTTCAGAGGGGGAGCACAGATACGCAGTATTTT
CASSPLQRGSTDTQYF
>TRBJ1-2|.|TRBD1|TRBV3-1/TRBV3-2
TGTGCCAGCAGCGCCCCGGGACAGGGTTTCTATGGCTACACCTTC
CASSAPGQGFYGYTF
>TRBJ2-7|once|TRBD1|TRBV10-3
TGTGCCATCAGTGAGTTGGGACAGGGGGCTTACGAGCAGTACTTC
CAISELGQGAYEQYF
>TRBJ2-1|.|.|TRBV4-1
TGCGCCAGCAGCCAACATGGTAACACCAATGAGCAGTTCTTC
CASSQHGNTNEQFF
>TRBJ1-2|.|.|TRBV12-3/TRBV12-4
TGTGCCAGCAGTTCGAAACAGGGATATGGCTACACCTTC
CASSSKQGYGYTF
>TRBJ1-2|.|TRBD1|TRBV5-1
TGCGCCAGCAGAAGGACAGGGGAAATTTGGGGCTACACCTTC
CASRRTGEIWGYTF
>TRBJ2-1|.|TRBD2|TRBV15
TGTGCCACCAGCAGAGATCTGGGCGGGAGCTCCTACAATGAGCAGTTCTTC
CATSRDLGGSSYNEQFF
>TRBJ1-3|once|.|TRBV2
TGTGCCAGCTTTAAGGGGCGCTCTGGAAACACCATATATTTT
CASFKGRSGNTIYF
>TRBJ1-6|.|.|TRBV7-2
TGTGCCAGCAGCTTAGTCCAGTTTCTTAATTCACCCCTCCACTTT
CASSLVQFLNSPLHF
>TRBJ1-1|.|TRBD1|TRBV7-2
TGTGCCAGCAGCTTGGGCAGGGGGCGAGAGGTTGCTTTCTTT
CASSLGRGREVAFF
>TRBJ1-5|.|TRBD1|TRBV2
TGTGCCAGCACCACAGCCCCGGGACAGGGGCGGCAGCCCCAGCATTTT
CASTTAPGQGRQPQHF
>TRBJ2-1|few|TRBD2|TRBV7-2
TGTGCCAGCAGCTTAGCCCCGATAGCGGGGAGTCAGCGCTCCTACAATGAGCAGTTCTTC
CASSLAPIAGSQRSYNEQFF
>TRBJ1-3|.|.|TRBV19
TGTGCCAGTATGTACAGCAGCTCTGGAAACACCATATATTTT
CASMYSSSGNTIYF
>TRBJ2-7|.|.|TRBV5-1
TGCGCCAGCAGCTTGGAACCAGGATCATCCTACGAGCAGTACTTC
CASSLEPGSSYEQYF
>TRBJ2-7|.|TRBD1|TRBV7-9
TGTGCCAGCAGCGCGGGACAGGCGGAGTACTTC
CASSAGQAEYF
>TRBJ2-1|few|.|TRBV11-2
TGTGCCAGCAGCCCACTTACCTCTTACAATGAGCAGTTCTTC
CASSPLTSYNEQFF